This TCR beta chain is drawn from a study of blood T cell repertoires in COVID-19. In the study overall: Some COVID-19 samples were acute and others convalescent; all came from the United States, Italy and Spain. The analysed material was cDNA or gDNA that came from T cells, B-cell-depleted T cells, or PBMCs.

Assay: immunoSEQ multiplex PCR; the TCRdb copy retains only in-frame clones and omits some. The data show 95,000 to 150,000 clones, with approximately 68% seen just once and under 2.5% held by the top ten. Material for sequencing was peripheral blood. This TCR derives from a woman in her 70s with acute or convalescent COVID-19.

The CDR3 region has the DNA TGTGCCAGCAGTTTGAGGCAGGGCGAGCAGTACTTC. Amino acid sequence: CASSLRQGEQYF. This rearrangement joins TRBV27 to TRBJ2-7, with a possible D match to TRBD1 (5 bases). CDR1 is MNHEY and CDR2 is SMNVEV in the germline V gene (reference sequence). The CDR3 consists of 12 residues. V was shortened by 3 bases and J by 6 bases, with 9 bases between the two germline ends.